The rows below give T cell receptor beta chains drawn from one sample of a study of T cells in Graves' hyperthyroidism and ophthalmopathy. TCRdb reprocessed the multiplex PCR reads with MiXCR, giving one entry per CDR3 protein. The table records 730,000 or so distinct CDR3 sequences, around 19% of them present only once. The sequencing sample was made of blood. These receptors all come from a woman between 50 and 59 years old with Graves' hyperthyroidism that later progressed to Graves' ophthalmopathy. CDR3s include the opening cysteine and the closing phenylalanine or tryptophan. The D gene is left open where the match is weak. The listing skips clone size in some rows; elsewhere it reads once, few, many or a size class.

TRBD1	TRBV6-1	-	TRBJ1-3	TGTGCCAGCAGGATCGGGACAGGGGGAAACACCATATATTTT	CASRIGTGGNTIYF
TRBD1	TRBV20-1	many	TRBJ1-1	TGCAGTGCTAGACGGGGACAGGGAAACACTGAAGCTTTCTTT	CSARRGQGNTEAFF
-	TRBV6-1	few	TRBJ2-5	TGTGCCAGCAGTTACGCGGAGGACACTACAGAGACCCAGTACTTC	CASSYAEDTTETQYF
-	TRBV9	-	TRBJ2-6	TGTGCCAGCGAGGGAGCCTCTGGGGCCAACGTCCTGACTTTC	CASEGASGANVLTF
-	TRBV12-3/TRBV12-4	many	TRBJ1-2	TGTGCCAGCAGGGGGGCGGCCTCTAACTATGGCTACACCTTC	CASRGAASNYGYTF
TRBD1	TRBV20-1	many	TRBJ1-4	TGCAGTGCTTCGCCTCGGACAGGGGAGAATGAAAAACTGTTTTTT	CSASPRTGENEKLFF
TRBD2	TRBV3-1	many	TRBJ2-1	TGTGCCAGCAGCCAAGTAAGACTAGCGGGGGTTTCCAATGAGCAGTTCTTC	CASSQVRLAGVSNEQFF
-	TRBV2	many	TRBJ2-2	TGTGCCAGCAATTTCGGAGACAGGACGAACACCGGGGAGCTGTTTTTT	CASNFGDRTNTGELFF
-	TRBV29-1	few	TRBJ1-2	TGCAGCGTTGAATTGGGGTCTGGCTACACCTTC	CSVELGSGYTF
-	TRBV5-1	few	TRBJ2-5	TGCGCCAGCAGCTTGTCTGGCAGGGGCGAAATGGAGACCCAGTACTTC	CASSLSGRGEMETQYF
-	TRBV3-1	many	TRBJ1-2	TGTGCCAGCAGCCAAGCCCAAGACTATGGCTACACCTTC	CASSQAQDYGYTF
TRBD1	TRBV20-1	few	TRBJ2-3	TGCAGTGCTGGGACAGTTAGCACAGATACGCAGTATTTT	CSAGTVSTDTQYF
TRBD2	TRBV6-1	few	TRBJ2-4	TGTGCCGTAAGCGGGACTAGCAAAAACATTCAGTACTTC	CAVSGTSKNIQYF
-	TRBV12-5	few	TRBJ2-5	TGTGCTAGTGGTTCCTCAGGTGTGGAGACCCAGTACTTC	CASGSSGVETQYF
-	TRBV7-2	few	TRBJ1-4	TGTGCCAGCAGCCCTGGCCCCGGGCCAAGTGAAAAACTGTTTTTT	CASSPGPGPSEKLFF
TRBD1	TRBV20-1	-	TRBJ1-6	TGCAGTGCTGCGGGACAGTATAATTCACCCCTCCACTTT	CSAAGQYNSPLHF
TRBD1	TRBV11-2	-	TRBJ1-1	TGTGCCAGCAGGGCCGGGACAGGGGGCACTGAAGCTTTCTTT	CASRAGTGGTEAFF
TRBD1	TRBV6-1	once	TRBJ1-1	TGTGCCAGCAGTCGACAGGGGATGTCTTTCTTT	CASSRQGMSFF
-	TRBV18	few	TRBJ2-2	TGTGCCAGCTCACCAGGAGCGGCGGGAACCGGGGAGCTGTTTTTT	CASSPGAAGTGELFF
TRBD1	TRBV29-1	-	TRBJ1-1	TGCAGCGTTGACAAATTGGGACAGGGTTTACAAGCTTTCTTT	CSVDKLGQGLQAFF
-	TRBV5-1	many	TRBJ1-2	TGCGCCAGCAGCTTGACCCTGGTAGAAGAAGGACTTAACTATGGCTACACCTTC	CASSLTLVEEGLNYGYTF
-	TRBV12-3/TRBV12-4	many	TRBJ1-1	TGTGCCAGCCATGAACAGGGTCTTCCCACTGAAGCTTTCTTT	CASHEQGLPTEAFF
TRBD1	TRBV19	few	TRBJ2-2	TGTGCCAGTAGTACGCCCGGGACAGGGGGCAGGGGGGAGCTGTTTTTT	CASSTPGTGGRGELFF
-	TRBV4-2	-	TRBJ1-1	TGTGCCAGCAGCCAAGATAAACTCTCAGTGAACACTGAAGCTTTCTTT	CASSQDKLSVNTEAFF
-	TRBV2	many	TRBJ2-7	TGTGCCAGCAGTGATGAGGCAGTAAATTACGAGCAGTACTTC	CASSDEAVNYEQYF
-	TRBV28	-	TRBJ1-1	TGTGCCAGCAGTTTATCCCCCGGGACACCTGAAGCTTTCTTT	CASSLSPGTPEAFF
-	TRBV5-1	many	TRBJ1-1	TGCGCCAGCAGCGGCGACAGTTCTGAAGCTTTCTTT	CASSGDSSEAFF
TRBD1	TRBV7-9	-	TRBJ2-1	TGTGCCAGCAGCTCGTGGACAGGGATGGGCAATGAGCAGTTCTTC	CASSSWTGMGNEQFF
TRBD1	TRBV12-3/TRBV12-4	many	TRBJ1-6	TGTGCCAGCAGGGGCGGGACAGTTTATAATTCACCCCTCCACTTT	CASRGGTVYNSPLHF
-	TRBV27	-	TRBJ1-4	TGTGCCAGCAGTTTTTACGGTCCCCTGGGGGAAAAACTGTTTTTT	CASSFYGPLGEKLFF
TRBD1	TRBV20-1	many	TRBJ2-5	TGCAGTGCTAGAGGACAGGGGATCGAGACCCAGTACTTC	CSARGQGIETQYF
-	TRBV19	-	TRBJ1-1	TGTGCCAGTACCGTTACTGGGGGGTACACTGAAGCTTTCTTT	CASTVTGGYTEAFF
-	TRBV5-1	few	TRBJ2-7	TGCGCCAGCAGCTTGTTCCCGGACATATCGCCCGAGCAGTACTTC	CASSLFPDISPEQYF
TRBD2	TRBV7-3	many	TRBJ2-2	TGTGCCAGCAGCTTAGATCGTGGGACTAGCGGAGCTCGTTTCGGGGAGCTGTTTTTT	CASSLDRGTSGARFGELFF
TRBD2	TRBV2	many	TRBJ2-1	TGTGCCAGCAACCGAGGGACTAGTAGGTACAATGAGCAGTTCTTC	CASNRGTSRYNEQFF
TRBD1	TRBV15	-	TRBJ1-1	TGTGCCACCAGCAGAGCTCCCAGCGGGACAGCCCGGGTCACTGAAGCTTTCTTT	CATSRAPSGTARVTEAFF
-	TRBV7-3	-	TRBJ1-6	TGTGCCAGCAGCCCTACCGGGACAAATAATTCACCCCTCCACTTT	CASSPTGTNNSPLHF
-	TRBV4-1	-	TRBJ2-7	TGCGCCAGCAGCCAACTCGGGACGGACTACGAGCAGTACTTC	CASSQLGTDYEQYF
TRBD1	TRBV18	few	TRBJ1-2	TGTGCCAGCTCACCGGGACAGTCAACAGGCTACACCTTC	CASSPGQSTGYTF